This TCR beta chain was captured by sequencing in a study of shared clonotypes between healthy human individuals. Study as a whole: A couple of female and three male donors aged 18 to 49 were enrolled.

Naive-designated CD8 cells lacked CD45RO, were positively enriched for CCR7, and omitted terminally differentiated effector memory CD45RA+ cells. Donors comprised healthy HIV-negative adults lacking recent acute infections or vaccinations. Genomic DNA (from each subset) was split evenly across several immunoSEQ plates. Method: immunoSEQ multiplex PCR; TCRdb's copy keeps in-frame clones and lacks some. The table lists more than 2 million clones, roughly 95% of them singletons. Only one count was recorded for this clone. V was pared by 8 bases and J by 0 bases, with 6 bases of the junction left unmatched. CDR1 is GTSNPN, CDR2 SVGIG, per germline (reference sequence). The CDR3 is 13 residues long.

The receptor was derived from a man younger than 35 in good health. Some clones in this sample may be carry-over from other donors' samples. The sequencing input was naive CD8+ T cells from PBMCs. This chain connects TRBV30 to TRBJ1-1; 7 bases fit TRBD1. The CDR3 bases are TGTGCCGGACCCGGGACAGTGAACACTGAAGCTTTCTTT. Its protein is CAGPGTVNTEAFF.